This T cell receptor (beta chain) was captured by sequencing in a study of immune heterogeneity within non-small cell lung tumors. On the study more broadly: Tumors were classified as 4 squamous cell carcinomas, 10 non-squamous carcinomas and 1 not otherwise specified.

Germline V gene lookup returns CDR1 MNHEY and CDR2 SMNVEV (reference sequence). The CDR3 has 13 residues. Comment on this clonotype: The antigen is undetermined. The junction differs from germline at one of its ends, possibly a read error.

Multiplex PCR employing 32 V and 13 J primers generated amplicons of the TCR beta CDR3. TCRdb called the multiplex PCR reads again in MiXCR, with one record for every CDR3 protein. The sample carries roughly 3,500 distinct CDR3 sequences, roughly 51% recorded once. Findings of the study overall: Largely distinct from one individual patient to the next were the high-frequency T-cell receptor beta clonotypes.

Template came from bulk tumor genomic DNA, at roughly 600 ng per sample. Multiple widely separated biopsies were taken from each primary tumor at surgery. With untreated, newly diagnosed non-small cell lung cancer, the patients went on to undergo curative surgery. V is TRBV27 and J is TRBJ2-2; maybe TRBD1 (5 bases). The specimen sequenced was lung tumor tissue. This TCR derives from a man aged 55 to 70 with non-small cell lung cancer. For the CDR3, the DNA is TGTGTCAGCCAAGAGCAGGGTAACGGGGAGCTGTTTTTT. Its translation: CVSQEQGNGELFF.